This T cell receptor (beta chain) was recorded in a study of OX40 agonist ivuxolimab in advanced cancers. V dropped 3 bases and J dropped 3; count of bases not matched to a gene: 7. Germline V gives CDR1 MDHEN, CDR2 SYDVKM. This CDR3 is 16 amino acids long. Assay used: immunoSEQ multiplex PCR; TCRdb lists only in-frame clones, some missing. In the table there are some 150,000 clones, 90% of which are singletons. Sequenced material: CD4+ or CD8+ T cells sorted from blood, taken in a trial of the OX40 agonist ivuxolimab. The origin of this receptor is an adult with an advanced solid tumor such as melanoma, head and neck, liver or kidney cancer. V gene TRBV28 combines with J gene TRBJ2-3, with TRBD2 matching over 9 bases. The CDR3 is CASSFDLSGRTDTQYF. In DNA form, the CDR3 reads TGTGCCAGCAGTTTTGACCTTAGCGGGAGAACAGATACGCAGTATTTT.